Sequencing of this T cell receptor beta chain was carried out in a study of cytomegalovirus exposure and HLA in healthy donors. About the research overall: The platform used for the approximately 130 validation repertoires matched that of the approximately 620 first-cohort repertoires, a later analysis reported. Study-level results: Rarity characterized most TCR sequences, yet some public TCRs appeared in many donors.

The V gene's germline CDR1 is MDHEN and CDR2 SYDVKM. The CDR3 is 16 residues long. V shed 4 bases and J shed 0 bases, with 13 bases lying between them. The method was immunoSEQ multiplex PCR; TCRdb's version includes in-frame clones alone and lacks a portion of them. The repertoire holds roughly 80,000 clones, with roughly 94% as singletons. About this clone itself: Antigen unknown.

The clonotype originates from a young woman in good health and CMV-seropositive. The chain is built from TRBV28 and TRBJ1-3, with D possibly being TRBD1 (5 bases). The sample consisted of PBMCs. In DNA, the CDR3 is TGTGCCAGCAGTTCCCTCGGGGGGGTCTCTGGAAACACCATATATTTT. This codes for CASSSLGGVSGNTIYF.